Listed below are T cell receptor beta chains from one sample, sequenced in a study of siplizumab effects on memory and regulatory T cells. Profiled with immunoSEQ multiplex PCR; TCRdb holds only in-frame clones, not every one. Altogether tens of thousands of clones are present, around 97% being singletons, with the ten largest covering around 0.66%. The sample was naive CD4+ T cells sorted from blood. Every receptor here comes from a human donor in good health. Both conserved end residues are part of each CDR3. The D gene is left open where the match is weak.

V gene,D gene,J gene,CDR3 protein,CDR3 DNA
TRBV5-1,TRBD1,TRBJ2-7,CASSLAGGGQGRYEQYF,TGCGCCAGCAGCTTGGCCGGGGGAGGACAGGGTAGGTACGAGCAGTACTTC
TRBV5-1,.,TRBJ2-2,CASRFRENTGELFF,TGCGCCAGCAGATTCAGGGAAAACACCGGGGAGCTGTTTTTT
TRBV12-5,.,TRBJ2-2,CASGLKSLDGELFF,TGTGCTAGTGGTTTGAAGAGTTTGGACGGGGAGCTGTTTTTT
TRBV11-2,.,TRBJ2-5,CASSPWGGAGETQYF,TGTGCCAGCAGCCCGTGGGGGGGCGCGGGAGAGACCCAGTACTTC
TRBV14,TRBD1,TRBJ2-7,CASGQVYEQYF,TGTGCCAGTGGACAGGTCTACGAGCAGTACTTC
TRBV5-5,TRBD2,TRBJ2-3,CASSLRVAGQQDTQYF,TGTGCCAGCAGCTTGCGGGTAGCGGGGCAGCAGGATACGCAGTATTTT
TRBV29-1,TRBD1,TRBJ2-5,CSGLQGARETQYF,TGCAGCGGACTACAGGGGGCCAGAGAGACCCAGTACTTC
TRBV18,.,TRBJ2-3,CASSPRGGEDTQYF,TGTGCCAGCTCACCCCGAGGGGGGGAAGATACGCAGTATTTT
TRBV7-2,.,TRBJ1-1,CASSLSLNTEAFF,TGTGCCAGCAGCTTGTCTTTGAACACTGAAGCTTTCTTT
TRBV5-1,.,TRBJ2-1,CASAQVGRGYNEQFF,TGCGCCAGCGCCCAGGTGGGTCGGGGTTACAATGAGCAGTTCTTC
TRBV2,.,TRBJ2-2,CASSQFLVENTGELFF,TGTGCCAGCAGTCAGTTTTTGGTCGAGAACACCGGGGAGCTGTTTTTT
TRBV5-1,.,TRBJ2-5,CASSYTWETQYF,TGCGCCAGCAGCTATACATGGGAGACCCAGTACTTC
TRBV6-6,TRBD1,TRBJ1-3,CASSSRQGWGNTIYF,TGTGCCAGCAGCTCGCGACAGGGTTGGGGGAACACCATATATTTT
TRBV6-5,.,TRBJ2-1,CASTNRAGHNEQFF,TGTGCCAGCACTAACCGGGCTGGTCACAATGAGCAGTTCTTC
TRBV5-1,.,TRBJ2-7,CASSLGNPEGYEQYF,TGCGCCAGCAGCTTAGGGAATCCCGAAGGCTACGAGCAGTACTTC
TRBV19,TRBD1,TRBJ1-5,CASKTDRGIYSNQPQHF,TGTGCCAGTAAAACGGACAGGGGGATCTATAGCAATCAGCCCCAGCATTTT